These 10 T cell receptor beta chains were sequenced from one sample in a study of blood T cell repertoires in COVID-19. Generated by immunoSEQ multiplex PCR, the TCRdb table keeps only in-frame clones and is missing some. The sample gives 92,000 or so clones, roughly 88% of which show up once; over 0.45% is in the top ten. The sequenced material came from peripheral blood. Source of these receptors: a man aged 55 to 70 with acute or convalescent COVID-19.

V gene TRBV5-4 combines with J gene TRBJ1-5, with 7 bases identical to TRBD1. Per germline, CDR1 SGHNT and CDR2 YYREEE (reference sequence). The CDR3 totals 15 residues. Trimming at V came to 2 bases and at J to 4 bases, leaving 6 bases not matched to a gene. The CDR3 DNA reads TGTGCCAGCAGCTTAGACAGGGCAACGAATCAGCCCCAGCATTTT. Its protein product is CASSLDRATNQPQHF.

The DNA of the CDR3 is TGCGCCAGCAGTGGGACCGGGATCTCCAGGGGAACGATGAATTCACCCCTCCACTTT. As protein: CASSGTGISRGTMNSPLHF. V is TRBV5-1 and J is TRBJ1-6, with a possible D match to TRBD1 (6 bases). The CDR3 runs 19 residues. Germline values: CDR1 SGHRS, CDR2 YFSETQ. V shed 5 bases and J shed 7 bases, with 28 bases lying between them.

The chain uses TRBV7-5 and TRBJ2-2; the table gives TRBD2 as D, unverified against the DNA. TRBV7-5 is a pseudogene locus. CDR3 size: 18 residues. The CDR3 nucleotides are TGTGCCAGCGCGCCGGGACTAGCGGGGAAACGGAACACCGGGGAGCTGTTTTTT. Residues: CASAPGLAGKRNTGELFF.

The chain is built from TRBV5-6 and TRBJ2-3; D might be TRBD1 (5 bases). The CDR3 runs to 12 residues. Trimming took 0 bases from V and 6 from J, leaving 5 bases between them. Germline CDR1 reads SGHDT; CDR2 reads YYEEEE. CDR3 sequence: CASSLEGDTQYF. The DNA for the CDR3 is TGTGCCAGCAGCTTGGAGGGGGATACGCAGTATTTT.

This clone was observed a handful of times. The J gene is TRBJ1-2, the V gene TRBV19; 10 nucleotides agree with TRBD1. The germline gives CDR1 LNHDA, CDR2 SQIVND (reference sequence). The junction had 3 bases not matched to a gene; V was cut back by 8 bases and J by 3 bases. The CDR3 runs 13 residues. CDR3 region: CASRQGAHYGYTF. In DNA, the CDR3 is TGTGCCAGTCGACAGGGGGCTCACTATGGCTACACCTTC. Filled out from reference TRBV19 and TRBJ1-2, the complete variable domain reads DGGITQSPKYLFRKEGQNVTLSCEQNLNHDAMYWYRQDPGQGLRLIYYSQIVNDFQKGDIAEGYSVSREKKESFPLTVTSAQKNPTAFYLCASRQGAHYGYTFGSGTRLTVV.

This clone was recorded only once. The V gene is TRBV10-3, the J gene TRBJ2-6; D is uncertain. The CDR3 sequence is 17 residues long. The V gene's germline CDR1 is ENHRY and CDR2 SYGVKD. V was trimmed by 0 bases and J by 2 bases, leaving 11 bases between them. CDR3: CAISESNSVAGANVLTF. Here the CDR3 DNA reads TGTGCCATCAGTGAGTCTAATTCGGTAGCTGGGGCCAACGTCCTGACTTTC.

The chain uses TRBV19 and TRBJ2-7; maybe TRBD1 (5 bases). In germline, CDR1 is LNHDA, CDR2 SQIVND (reference sequence). V shed 3 bases and J shed 5 bases, with 14 bases lying between them. The CDR3 is made up of 14 amino acids. For the CDR3, the DNA is TGTGCCAGTAGTATCGAGCAGGGTGGCGACGAGCAGTACTTC. Protein product: CASSIEQGGDEQYF.

The CDR3 spells CASGPTGGIGQPQHF. The CDR3, as DNA: TGTGCCAGCGGGCCTACAGGGGGTATCGGTCAGCCCCAGCATTTT. This chain connects TRBV2 to TRBJ1-5; 8 bases line up with TRBD1. The V and J ends lost 8 bases and 6 bases, in that order; junction bases with no gene match: 12. CDR1 and CDR2 from the germline V gene are SNHLY and FYNNEI. The CDR3 is made up of 15 amino acids.

The chain recombines TRBV19 with TRBJ2-4; D call uncertain. V lost 3 bases, J lost 2 bases, and 14 bases lay in between. Germline lookup yields CDR1 LNHDA and CDR2 SQIVND (reference sequence). The CDR3 has 16 residues. The CDR3 nucleotides read TGTGCCAGTAGTATCACCCTGGGCATGACCAAAAACATTCAGTACTTC. This sequence encodes CASSITLGMTKNIQYF. Filled out from reference TRBV19 and TRBJ2-4, the complete variable domain reads DGGITQSPKYLFRKEGQNVTLSCEQNLNHDAMYWYRQDPGQGLRLIYYSQIVNDFQKGDIAEGYSVSREKKESFPLTVTSAQKNPTAFYLCASSITLGMTKNIQYFGAGTRLSVL.

This clone was seen just once. This chain joins TRBV7-9 and TRBJ1-4, with D unclear. This CDR3 contains 14 residues. V lost 7 bases to trimming and J lost 7 bases, with 16 bases between them. Germline V CDR1 and CDR2: SEHNR, FQNEAQ (reference sequence). This CDR3 is CASNPFGVSEKLFF. The DNA for the CDR3 is TGTGCCAGCAACCCCTTCGGGGTCAGTGAAAAACTGTTTTTT.